The subject of this entry is one T cell receptor beta chain. Its antigen is still unknown. The timepoints at which blood was sampled were baseline, cycle 4 day 1, and cycle 7 day 1. These data are taken from a study of OX40 agonist ivuxolimab in advanced cancers. Overall study: Antecedent anti-PD-1, anti-PD-L1 or anti-CTLA-4 therapy was permissible, with around 41% having received some. General observations from the study: Clonal expansion from baseline to week 6 occurred in both CD4+ and CD8+ T cells. Also present in some nonresponders was a low level of normalized T-cell clonal expansion.

CDR1 is SGHNT and CDR2 is YYREEE in the germline V gene (reference sequence). Trimming took 4 bases from V and 1 from J; bases not matched to a gene: 6. CDR3 length: 15 residues. Data came from immunoSEQ multiplex PCR; TCRdb stores just in-frame clones and leaves some out. The table lists 85,000 to 90,000 clones, roughly 92% of them singletons. The input for sequencing was CD4+ or CD8+ T cells sorted from blood, taken in a trial of the OX40 agonist ivuxolimab. The chain employs TRBV5-4 and TRBJ2-5; TRBD1 agrees at 8 bases. The sequence derives from an adult with an advanced solid tumor such as melanoma, head and neck, liver or kidney cancer. CDR3 DNA: TGTGCCAGCAGCAAGCCCACAGGGGGCCAAGAGACCCAGTACTTC. It yields the protein CASSKPTGGQETQYF.